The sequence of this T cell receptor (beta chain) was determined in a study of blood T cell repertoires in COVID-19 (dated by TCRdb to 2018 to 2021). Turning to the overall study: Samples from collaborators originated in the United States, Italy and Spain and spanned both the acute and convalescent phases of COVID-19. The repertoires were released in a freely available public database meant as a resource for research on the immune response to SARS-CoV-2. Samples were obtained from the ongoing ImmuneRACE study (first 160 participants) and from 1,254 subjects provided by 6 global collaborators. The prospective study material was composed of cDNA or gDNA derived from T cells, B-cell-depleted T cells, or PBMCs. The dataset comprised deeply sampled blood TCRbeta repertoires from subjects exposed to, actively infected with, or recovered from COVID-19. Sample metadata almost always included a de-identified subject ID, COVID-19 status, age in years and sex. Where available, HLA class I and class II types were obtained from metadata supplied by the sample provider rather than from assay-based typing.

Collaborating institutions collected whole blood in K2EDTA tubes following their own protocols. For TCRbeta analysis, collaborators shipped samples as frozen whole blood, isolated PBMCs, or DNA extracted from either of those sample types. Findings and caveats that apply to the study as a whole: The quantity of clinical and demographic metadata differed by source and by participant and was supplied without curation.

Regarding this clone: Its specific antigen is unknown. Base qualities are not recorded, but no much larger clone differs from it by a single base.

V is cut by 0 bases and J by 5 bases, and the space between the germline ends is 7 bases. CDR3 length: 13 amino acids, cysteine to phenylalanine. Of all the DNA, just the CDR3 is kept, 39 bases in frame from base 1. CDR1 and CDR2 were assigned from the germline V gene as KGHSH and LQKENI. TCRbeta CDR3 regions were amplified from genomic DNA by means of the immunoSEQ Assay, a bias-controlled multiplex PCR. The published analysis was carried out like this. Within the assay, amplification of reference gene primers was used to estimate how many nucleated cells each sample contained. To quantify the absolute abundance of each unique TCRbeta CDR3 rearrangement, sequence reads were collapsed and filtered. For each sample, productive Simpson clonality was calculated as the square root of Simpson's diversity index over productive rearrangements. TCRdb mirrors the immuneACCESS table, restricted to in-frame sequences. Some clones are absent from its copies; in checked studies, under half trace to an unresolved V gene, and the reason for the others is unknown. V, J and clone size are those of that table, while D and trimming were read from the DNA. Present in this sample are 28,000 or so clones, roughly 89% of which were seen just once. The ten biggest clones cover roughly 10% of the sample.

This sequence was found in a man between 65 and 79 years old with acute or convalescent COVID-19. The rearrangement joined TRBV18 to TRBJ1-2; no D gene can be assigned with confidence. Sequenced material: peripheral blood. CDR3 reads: CASSPPAVYGYTF. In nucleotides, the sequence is TGTGCCAGCTCACCACCGGCAGTTTATGGCTACACCTTC.